A single T cell receptor beta chain is shown here with its context. The source of the sample is a study of blood T cell repertoires in COVID-19. Study as a whole: The United States, Italy and Spain supplied acute and convalescent COVID-19 samples. The analysed material was cDNA or gDNA that came from T cells, B-cell-depleted T cells, or PBMCs.

Original analysis: How many nucleated cells were present was estimated from reference gene primer amplification. TCRdb's table, derived via immunoSEQ multiplex PCR, lists solely in-frame clones and lacks some. That table furnishes V, J and clone size, whereas the DNA furnished D and trimming. The sample includes 200,000 to 250,000 clones, roughly 83% seen only once; the top ten take about 7.4%. Sequencing was performed on peripheral blood. This sequence originates from a woman aged 45-60 years with acute or convalescent COVID-19.

The CDR3 region has the DNA TGTGCCAGTAGTATCGGGAGTCTGGCCAACGTCCTGACTTTC. Its translation: CASSIGSLANVLTF. V usage is TRBV19 and J usage is TRBJ2-6; D may be TRBD2 (6 bases). CDR1 is LNHDA, CDR2 SQIVND, per germline (reference sequence). Between the trimmed V and J ends, which lost 3 bases and 6 bases, there was a span of 9 bases. This CDR3 is 14 amino acids long. Supplemented by reference TRBV19 and TRBJ2-6, the full variable domain reads DGGITQSPKYLFRKEGQNVTLSCEQNLNHDAMYWYRQDPGQGLRLIYYSQIVNDFQKGDIAEGYSVSREKKESFPLTVTSAQKNPTAFYLCASSIGSLANVLTFGAGSRLTVL.